The 8 T cell receptor beta chains below come from one sample, sequenced in a study of shared clonotypes between healthy human individuals. Libraries were prepared by immunoSEQ multiplex PCR; TCRdb keeps only in-frame clonotypes and omits some of them. Here the sample spans around 100,000 clones, 67% being singletons. Sequencing input: memory CD8+ T cells sorted from blood. Described subset: CD45RO+ cells pooled with CCR7-negative TemRA cells. These receptors all come from a young man in good health.

This clone appeared a few times. The CDR3 reads CAMGANTGELFF. The CDR3 DNA is TGTGCAATGGGGGCGAACACCGGGGAGCTGTTTTTT. V usage is TRBV7-7 and J usage is TRBJ2-2; the D call may be TRBD1 or TRBD2 (5 bases each). CDR3 length: 12 amino acids. CDR1 and CDR2 from the germline V gene are SSHAT and FNYEAQ (reference sequence).

This clone is a singleton in its sample. The J gene is TRBJ2-3, the V gene TRBV25-1, with 11 nucleotides matching TRBD2. Germline CDR1 MGHDK, CDR2 SYGVNS. The CDR3 extends over 15 amino acids. V shed 7 bases, J shed 2 bases, and the junction held 5 bases outside the gene matches. The CDR3 region is CASIPLAGDTDTQYF. In DNA form, the CDR3 reads TGTGCCAGCATACCACTAGCGGGGGACACAGATACGCAGTATTTT.

The rearrangement joins TRBV4-2 to TRBJ2-7, with 8 nucleotides matching TRBD2. The CDR3 spans 15 residues. Germline V gene lookup returns CDR1 LGHNA and CDR2 YNFKEQ. V lost 5 bases, J lost 3 bases, and 9 bases stayed unmatched. CDR3 DNA: TGTGCCAGCAGCTCGCGGGGGGTCCCGATCTACGAGCAGTACTTC. Translating it yields CASSSRGVPIYEQYF.

The chain recombines TRBV29-1 with TRBJ1-2; TRBD1 might be the D (6 bases). V gave up 4 bases and J gave up 5 bases, with 17 bases separating them. CDR1 and CDR2 (germline): SQVTM, ANQGSEA. This CDR3 comprises 14 residues. The chain's CDR3 is CSVVMAGDSYGYTF. CDR3 bases: TGCAGCGTTGTGATGGCAGGGGATTCGTATGGCTACACCTTC.

This clone was detected a few times. This rearrangement joins TRBV28 to TRBJ2-7, with TRBD2 matching 8 bases. The CDR3 spans 14 residues. The junction had 4 bases not matched to a gene; V was cut back by 6 bases and J by 0 bases. The V gene's germline CDR1 is MDHEN and CDR2 SYDVKM. The CDR3 here is CASSIGTSSYEQYF. CDR3 in DNA: TGTGCCAGCAGCATAGGGACTAGCTCCTACGAGCAGTACTTC. Full variable domain (rest looked up from reference TRBV28 and TRBJ2-7): DVKVTQSSRYLVKRTGEKVFLECVQDMDHENMFWYRQDPGLGLRLIYFSYDVKMKEKGDIPEGYSVSREKKERFSLILESASTNQTSMYLCASSIGTSSYEQYFGPGTRLTVT.

This clone has only a few counts. This rearrangement joins TRBV7-8 to TRBJ2-5; D possibly matches TRBD1 or TRBD2 (5 bases each). The CDR3 runs to 14 residues. Trimming took 6 bases from V and 4 from J, leaving 15 bases between them. Germline loops: CDR1 SGHVS, CDR2 FQNEAQ. The CDR3 coding sequence is TGTGCCAGCAGGCGGCGTGGGACCGGAGAGACCCAGTACTTC. This gives the protein CASRRRGTGETQYF.

In its sample, this clone was seen a few times. The chain has TRBV28 and TRBJ1-5; 7 bases are a match to TRBD1. The length of the CDR3 is 16 residues. V shed 7 bases and J 1 base; nucleotides not matched to a gene: 10. Germline V gives CDR1 MDHEN, CDR2 SYDVKM. CDR3 nucleotides: TGTGCCAGCACCCCAGACAGGGCAAGGAGCAATCAGCCCCAGCATTTT. Translating it yields CASTPDRARSNQPQHF.

This sequence joins TRBV19 and TRBJ2-7; 7 bases map to TRBD2. The CDR3 has 15 amino acids. The germline V gene has CDR1 LNHDA and CDR2 SQIVND (reference sequence). Trimming removed 6 bases from V and 7 bases from J; junction bases left unmatched: 15. The CDR3 loop is CASSQVGSGGREQYF. Here the CDR3 DNA reads TGTGCCAGTAGCCAGGTGGGATCGGGAGGTCGGGAGCAGTACTTC.